The T cell receptor beta chain described here comes from a study of cytomegalovirus exposure and HLA in healthy donors. Trimming pared 2 bases from V and 7 bases from J, leaving 15 bases between. This CDR3 is built from 15 residues. Germline-derived CDR1 and CDR2 are WNHNN and SYGVQD (reference sequence). Overall study findings and caveats: While the bulk of TCR sequences proved rare, some public TCRs turned up in many donors.

Participants comprised healthy donors of bone marrow. The sample holds a few counts of this clone. What it binds is not known. 60 Vbeta and 13 Jbeta primers were used in PCR. Sequencing used immunoSEQ multiplex PCR; TCRdb keeps in-frame clones, though not all of them. In the table there are about 140,000 clones, 80% of which are singletons. Sequences were obtained from PBMCs. V usage is TRBV10-1 and J usage is TRBJ2-1; TRBD1 is a possible D gene (6 bases). The TCR was taken from a man in his fifties or sixties in good health and CMV-seronegative. The CDR3 here is CASSETTGSVNEQFF. The CDR3 DNA sequence: TGCGCCAGCAGTGAGACAACAGGGTCGGTGAATGAGCAGTTCTTC.